The clone carrying this T cell receptor beta chain was seen many times. Its antigen remains unknown. The sample belongs to a study of blood T cells in healthy people across ages. About the study: Capture by template switching was about one barcoded beta molecule per two T cells. Regarding the study as a whole: Per million T cells, the diversity of TCR beta decreased roughly linearly as age advanced.

PCR was performed a second time for about 7 to 11 cycles using a sample-barcoded 5' primer and a J-beta primer mix. TCRdb redid the calling of the 5' RACE reads with MiXCR, one entry per CDR3 protein. The table records about 590,000 distinct CDR3 sequences, roughly 30% of them present only once. Germline V lookup: CDR1 SGHTA, CDR2 FQGTGA. Trimming left V 0 bases short and J 3 bases short, with 8 bases between. The CDR3 spans 14 residues. Sequencing was performed on blood. The sequence derives from a woman older than 75 in good health. This chain connects TRBV7-3 to TRBJ1-1; TRBD1 might be the D (6 bases). CDR3 protein: CASSLTGGDTEAFF. The CDR3, as DNA: TGTGCCAGCAGCTTAACAGGGGGAGACACTGAAGCTTTCTTT. Based on the CDR3 plus reference TRBV7-3 and TRBJ1-1, the full variable domain is GAGVSQTPSNKVTEKGKYVELRCDPISGHTALYWYRQSLGQGPEFLIYFQGTGAADDSGLPNDRFFAVRPEGSVSTLKIQRTERGDSAVYLCASSLTGGDTEAFFGQGTRLTVV.